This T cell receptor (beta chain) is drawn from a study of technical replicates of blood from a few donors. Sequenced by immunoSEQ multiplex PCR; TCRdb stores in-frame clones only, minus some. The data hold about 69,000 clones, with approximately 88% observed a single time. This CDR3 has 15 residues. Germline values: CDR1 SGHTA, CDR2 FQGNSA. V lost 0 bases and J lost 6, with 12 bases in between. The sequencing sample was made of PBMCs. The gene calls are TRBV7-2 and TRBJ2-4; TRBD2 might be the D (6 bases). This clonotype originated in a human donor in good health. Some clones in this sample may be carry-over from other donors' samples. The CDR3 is CASSLAAGGTNIQYF. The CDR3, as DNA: TGTGCCAGCAGCTTAGCGGCGGGCGGGACAAACATTCAGTACTTC.